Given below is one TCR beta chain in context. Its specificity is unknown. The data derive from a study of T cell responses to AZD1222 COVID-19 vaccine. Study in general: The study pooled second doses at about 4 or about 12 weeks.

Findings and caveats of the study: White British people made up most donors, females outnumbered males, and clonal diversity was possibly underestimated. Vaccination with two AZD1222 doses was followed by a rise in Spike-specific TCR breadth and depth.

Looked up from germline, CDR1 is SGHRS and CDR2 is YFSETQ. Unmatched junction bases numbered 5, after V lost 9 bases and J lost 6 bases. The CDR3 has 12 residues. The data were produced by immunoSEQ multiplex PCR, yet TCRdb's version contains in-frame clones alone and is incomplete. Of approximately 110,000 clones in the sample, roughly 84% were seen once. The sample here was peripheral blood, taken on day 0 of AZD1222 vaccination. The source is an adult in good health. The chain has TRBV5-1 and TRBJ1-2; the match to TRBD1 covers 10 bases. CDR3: CATRTGGNGYTF. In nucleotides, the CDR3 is TGCGCCACAAGGACAGGGGGAAATGGCTACACCTTC.